This T cell receptor beta chain appears in the sequencing data of a study of monozygotic twins with cystic fibrosis (dated by TCRdb to the early 2020s). Background on the whole study: Barcoded libraries were prepared from about 3 micrograms of fragmented DNA with about 15 PCR cycles. The study compared TCR beta repertoires within and between 16 monozygotic twin pairs with cystic fibrosis to assess genetic influence on V and J gene usage. The cohort comprised ten female and six male twin pairs aged about 2.0 to 36.4 years, median around 9 years, mostly children and adolescents. Twins were ranked among approximately 1,100 cohort participants for weight-for-height and FEVPerc (FEV1 disease centile) on the day of blood sampling. Data for three of the twin pairs had previously been reported in another context.

The twin pairs came from the European Cystic Fibrosis Twin and Sibling Study Cohort, a cohort that recruited patients from 150 to 200 CF clinics across 14 European countries. Zygosity and CFTR genotype were verified in-house, and zygosity was tested by multiplex PCR of nine short tandem repeat loci. Each twin gave a peripheral blood sample, and clinical parameters were documented on that same day of blood sampling. Genomic DNA was isolated from peripheral blood cells with phenol/chloroform and kept in TE buffer at 4 degrees C. With regard to this clone: Its antigen remains undetermined. No base quality information exists; no much larger clone differs at one position.

Paper-wide results and their limitations: Simpson clonality was found to be generally low (median around 0.0095), suggesting a naive-dominated repertoire, although higher clonality was observed in the most severely affected patients. No association turned up between shared CDR3 numbers and age, concordance or disease severity, and the cohort was small. The greatest similarity to the co-twin was observed for V gene usage in 13 of 16 pairs and for J usage in 8 of 16 pairs, which suggested genetic constraints. Significantly higher nucleotide-identical clonotype sharing was observed within monozygotic CF twin pairs than between unrelated CF individuals (P = 0.000026, Mann-Whitney).

TCR beta CDR3 regions were amplified by multiplex PCR using the immunoSEQ immune profiling system, following the manufacturer's instructions. An Illumina NextSeq system was used for sequencing. The study's own analysis went as follows. Sequence data were processed on the immunoSEQ Analyzer platform, and clonality was calculated as the square root of Simpson's index of productive rearrangements. Jensen-Shannon distance served as the measure of similarity in V and J usage, while OLGA was used to compute CDR3 generation probabilities. The immuneACCESS database (August 2020) and VDJdb (December 2020) were searched for shared CDR3 sequences. TCRdb stores this immuneACCESS table with in-frame sequences only. Part of the clones is absent; in the studies checked, under half of the shortfall reflects unresolved V genes, and no reason is known for the rest. V, J and clone size were drawn from that table, and D and trimming were deduced from the DNA. The sample contains around 27,000 clones, roughly 96% of them found a single time. In total, the top ten clones hold 2.5% to 3.5% of the sample.

This TCR derives from a girl aged 2-9 years with cystic fibrosis. The sequenced material came from blood.

The CDR3 has the sequence CASSKVPQARYGYTF. At the DNA level, the sequence is TGTGCCAGCAGCAAAGTACCTCAGGCCAGATATGGCTACACCTTC. The rearranged chain carries TRBV21-1 and TRBJ1-2; the table names TRBD1, a call not compared with the DNA. TRBV21-1 is reported as a pseudogene. The CDR3 spans 15 residues, from the cysteine through the phenylalanine. Only CDR3 DNA remains: 45 bases, in frame from the first base.